These 12 T cell receptor beta chains share one sample of origin, sequenced in a study of blood T cell repertoires in COVID-19 (TCRdb year 2020). The library came from the immunoSEQ multiplex PCR assay. TCRdb limited this immuneACCESS table to in-frame rearrangements with V and J called. A share of clones is missing; checked studies link under half to unresolved V genes, and the rest is unexplained. This sample gives about 120,000 clones in total; about 86% of them show up just once. The ten most abundant clones make up approximately 7.2% of the sample. The sample consisted of peripheral blood. The receptor set was obtained from a man in his 70s who had recovered from COVID-19.

The V gene is TRBV5-1, the J gene TRBJ1-1, with a tentative D call TRBD1 (5 bases). Per germline, CDR1 SGHRS and CDR2 YFSETQ. V lost 5 bases and J 0 bases, leaving 14 bases between the germline ends. CDR3 length: 15 amino acids. CDR3 sequence reads: CASSSFGRVNTEAFF. CDR3 sequence (DNA): TGCGCCAGCAGTAGCTTCGGCAGGGTGAACACTGAAGCTTTCTTT.

V is TRBV5-1 and J is TRBJ2-3; D remains ambiguous. This CDR3 spans 15 amino acids. V gave up 0 bases and J gave up 0 bases, with 8 bases separating them. Germline values: CDR1 SGHRS, CDR2 YFSETQ. CDR3 bases: TGCGCCAGCAGCTTGGCCCCAATGAGCACAGATACGCAGTATTTT. Translated: CASSLAPMSTDTQYF. The whole variable domain, remainder taken from reference TRBV5-1 and TRBJ2-3, is KAGVTQTPRYLIKTRGQQVTLSCSPISGHRSVSWYQQTPGQGLQFLFEYFSETQRNKGNFPGRFSGRQFSNSRSEMNVSTLELGDSALYLCASSLAPMSTDTQYFGPGTRLTVL.

The chain carries TRBV19 and TRBJ1-2; 8 positions match TRBD1. CDR1 and CDR2 from the germline V gene are LNHDA and SQIVND (reference sequence). The V segment lost 4 bases and the J segment 4 bases; nucleotides outside the gene matches: 5. The CDR3 totals 14 residues. For the CDR3, the DNA is TGTGCCAGTAGTAAAGACAGGGGACGCTATGGCTACACCTTC. This encodes CASSKDRGRYGYTF.

This chain links TRBV3-1 (or the pseudogene TRBV3-2) with TRBJ2-3, with 12 bases fitting TRBD2. The V and J ends lost 5 bases and 8 bases, in that order; junction bases with no gene match: 14. The CDR3 sequence is 17 residues long. The germline V gene has CDR1 LGHDT and CDR2 YNNKEL (reference sequence). The CDR3 DNA sequence: TGTGCCAGCAGCGAATCACTAGCGGGGGGTCTCGGGGTTACGCAGTATTTT. Translating it yields CASSESLAGGLGVTQYF.

This chain uses TRBV15 with TRBJ1-2; 8 bases line up with TRBD1. V shed 3 bases and J 6 bases; nucleotides not matched to a gene: 9. Germline assignment: CDR1 LNHNV and CDR2 YYDKDF (reference sequence). The CDR3 sequence is 15 residues long. This chain's CDR3 is CATSRRQGLMDGYTF. The CDR3 DNA reads as TGTGCCACCAGCAGGAGACAGGGGTTGATGGATGGCTACACCTTC.

The chain joins TRBV5-1 to TRBJ1-1; D remains unclear. Trimming cost V 2 bases and J 1 base, with 6 bases left between them. Germline V lookup: CDR1 SGHRS, CDR2 YFSETQ. This CDR3 has 13 residues. The CDR3, as DNA: TGCGCCAGCAGCTTCGACACGAACACTGAAGCTTTCTTT. Its protein product is CASSFDTNTEAFF. Full variable domain (rest looked up from reference TRBV5-1 and TRBJ1-1): KAGVTQTPRYLIKTRGQQVTLSCSPISGHRSVSWYQQTPGQGLQFLFEYFSETQRNKGNFPGRFSGRQFSNSRSEMNVSTLELGDSALYLCASSFDTNTEAFFGQGTRLTVV.

The genes are TRBV15 and TRBJ2-5; TRBD2 matches 11 bases. The CDR3 totals 15 residues. V lost 5 bases and J lost 5; bases outside the gene matches: 7. Germline V gene data show CDR1 as LNHNV and CDR2 as YYDKDF (reference sequence). CDR3: CATSASLAGAETQYF. In nucleotides, the CDR3 is TGTGCCACCAGCGCTTCACTAGCGGGAGCGGAGACCCAGTACTTC.

The rearrangement links TRBV7-9 to TRBJ1-2; no firm D call. Trimming stripped 5 bases from V and 1 base from J, with 14 bases between. Germline loops: CDR1 SEHNR, CDR2 FQNEAQ (reference sequence). The CDR3 consists of 15 residues. CDR3: CASSPREGFNYGYTF. The CDR3 DNA sequence: TGTGCCAGCAGCCCTAGGGAGGGCTTTAACTATGGCTACACCTTC.

The gene calls are TRBV6-2 or TRBV6-3 and TRBJ2-3; TRBD1 agrees at 10 bases. The J segment lost 0 bases and the V segment lost 2 bases, leaving 5 bases of the junction unmatched. Germline loops: CDR1 MNHEY, CDR2 SVGEGT. The CDR3 extends over 17 amino acids. The CDR3 here is CASSYIGTGASTDTQYF. In nucleotides, the CDR3 is TGTGCCAGCAGTTACATCGGGACAGGGGCTAGCACAGATACGCAGTATTTT.

The chain carries TRBV3-1 (or the pseudogene TRBV3-2) and TRBJ2-2; weak D call: TRBD2 (5 bases). This CDR3 has 13 amino acids. The germline V and J ends were trimmed by 3 bases and 15 bases, with 17 bases remaining between them. Germline V gives CDR1 LGHDT, CDR2 YNNKEL (reference sequence). CDR3 coding DNA: TGTGCCAGCAGCCATAGGGTAGGAGGATTGTTGTTTTTT. This codes for CASSHRVGGLLFF.

On this clone: Other DNA sequences in the same sample also yield this CDR3. The rearrangement uses TRBV2 and TRBJ2-7; 8 bases fit TRBD1. The germline V gene encodes CDR1 SNHLY and CDR2 FYNNEI. V lost 8 bases and J lost 4; bases outside the gene matches: 4. This CDR3 contains 12 residues. CDR3 sequence (DNA): TGTGCCAGCTCCGGACAGGGTTACGAGCAGTACTTC. Its protein is CASSGQGYEQYF.

This clone appeared once. The chain's CDR3 is CASSKSTDNYGYTF. The CDR3 nucleotides are TGTGCCAGCAGCAAGTCGACAGATAACTATGGCTACACCTTC. The chain recombines TRBV7-2 with TRBJ1-2, with a tentative D call TRBD1 (5 bases). The CDR3 loop spans 14 amino acids. V lost 5 bases, J lost 1 base, and 11 bases lay in between. Germline values: CDR1 SGHTA, CDR2 FQGNSA.